Presented here are 5 T cell receptor beta chains from one specimen sequenced in a study of a mutant IDH1 vaccine in newly diagnosed glioma. Method: immunoSEQ multiplex PCR; TCRdb's copy keeps in-frame clones and lacks some. Of 20,000 to 25,000 clones listed, roughly 89% are singletons. Time point meaning: week 11, during vaccination. Doses comprised 300 ug of mutant IDH1 20-mer peptide each, plus topical imiquimod. No antigen has been assigned to these receptors. The sample here was PBMCs, taken from a glioma patient whose treatment included an IDH1 peptide vaccine. These receptors came from a woman aged 40 to 50 with glioma.

The chain couples TRBV4-1 to TRBJ2-7; TRBD1 is a possible D gene (6 bases). The CDR3 has 15 residues. V lost 4 bases, J lost 0 bases, and 13 bases lay in between. The V gene's germline CDR1 is MGHRA and CDR2 YSYEKL. As DNA, the CDR3 is TGCGCCAGCAGCCCCCGGACAGTTGGCTCCTACGAGCAGTACTTC. Translated, it gives CASSPRTVGSYEQYF.

The chain is built from TRBV7-8 and TRBJ1-5; D is undetermined. V dropped 4 bases and J dropped 2 bases, with 9 bases sitting between them. CDR1 is SGHVS, CDR2 FQNEAQ, per germline. This CDR3 comprises 14 residues. CDR3 residues: CASSSPGGNQPQHF. The CDR3 nucleotides are TGTGCCAGCAGCTCCCCGGGAGGCAATCAGCCCCAGCATTTT.

The chain couples TRBV18 to TRBJ1-2; perhaps TRBD1 as D (5 bases). CDR1 and CDR2 from the germline V gene are KGHSH and LQKENI. This CDR3 has 15 amino acids. Trimming stripped 1 base from V and 5 bases from J, with 14 bases between. The CDR3 protein is CASSPRREGPYGYTF. The CDR3 nucleotides are TGTGCCAGCTCACCACGCAGGGAAGGCCCTTATGGCTACACCTTC.

The chain recombines TRBV15 with TRBJ1-2; the D gene is possibly TRBD1 (5 bases). There are 15 residues in the CDR3. V gave up 3 bases and J gave up 0 bases, with 11 bases separating them. The germline gives CDR1 LNHNV, CDR2 YYDKDF (reference sequence). CDR3 in amino acids: CATSRRDRANYGYTF. The DNA for the CDR3 is TGTGCCACCAGCAGGAGGGACCGAGCTAACTATGGCTACACCTTC.

The rearrangement joins TRBV4-2 to TRBJ2-7; TRBD2 aligns across 10 bases. Germline V gene sequence: CDR1 LGHNA, CDR2 YNFKEQ. Trimming removed 0 bases from V and 6 bases from J; junction bases left unmatched: 8. This CDR3 has 16 amino acids. The DNA of the CDR3 is TGTGCCAGCAGCCAAGAACCTAGCGGGGGTGAAGGCGAGCAGTACTTC. As protein: CASSQEPSGGEGEQYF.